What follows are 12 T cell receptor beta chains derived from one specimen sequenced in a study of response to subunit inactivated influenza vaccine. Each CDR3 protein is one row after TCRdb ran MiXCR on the RT-PCR reads. The data show 550,000 to 800,000 distinct CDR3 sequences, with over 11% seen just once and 6% to 7% held by the top ten. The sequenced sample was PBMCs from blood, obtained 14 to 15 days before vaccination. Receptor source: a man between 45 and 60 years old who received an inactivated influenza vaccine.

In the case of this clonotype: At one of its ends the junction is not consistent with the germline gene, which may arise from a read error. This chain's CDR3 is CASSRTTGMNTGAFF. Written as DNA, the CDR3 is TGTGCCAGCAGCCGCACAACAGGGATGAACACTGGAGCTTTCTTT. The V call is TRBV12-3 or TRBV12-4, the J call TRBJ1-1; possibly TRBD1 for D (6 bases). CDR3 size: 15 residues.

The chain employs TRBV15 and TRBJ1-1; perhaps TRBD1 as D (6 bases). The CDR3 spans 14 residues. V lost 0 bases, J lost 5 bases, and 10 bases lay in between. Looked up from germline, CDR1 is LNHNV and CDR2 is YYDKDF (reference sequence). The CDR3 is CATSRDPGVTEAFF. CDR3 DNA: TGTGCCACCAGCAGAGATCCAGGGGTTACTGAAGCTTTCTTT.

This chain's CDR3 is CASSQTRLAGGEFSYNEQFF. The CDR3 nucleotides are TGTGCCAGCAGTCAGACGCGGCTAGCGGGAGGGGAATTCTCCTACAATGAGCAGTTCTTC. The genes are TRBV12-3 or TRBV12-4 and TRBJ2-1, with TRBD2 matching over 12 bases. The V and J ends lost 5 bases and 0 bases, in that order; junction bases with no gene match: 14. This CDR3 has 20 residues.

The chain couples TRBV20-1 to TRBJ2-5, with 11 nucleotides matching TRBD2. The trim removed 6 bases at V and 4 bases at J, leaving 7 bases unmatched. Germline CDR1 is DFQATT and CDR2 is SNEGSKA (reference sequence). This CDR3 comprises 14 residues. In DNA, the CDR3 is TGCAGTGCCCGCCCTAGCGGGGGGATAGAGACCCAGTACTTC. Amino acids: CSARPSGGIETQYF.

V gene TRBV5-1 combines with J gene TRBJ2-2; D unclear. The CDR3 covers 12 residues. The germline CDR1 and CDR2 sequences are SGHRS and YFSETQ. V lost 8 bases, J lost 1 base, and 6 bases lay in between. DNA for the CDR3: TGCGCCAGTCAGGAGAACACCGGGGAGCTGTTTTTT. Residues: CASQENTGELFF.

The chain couples TRBV19 to TRBJ2-1; D call uncertain. CDR3 length equals 12 residues. Per germline, CDR1 LNHDA and CDR2 SQIVND (reference sequence). The V end was cut by 7 bases, the J end by 4 bases, with 8 bases between. The CDR3 region has the DNA TGTGCCAGTATCGGGCCGTACAATGAGCAGTTCTTC. Residues: CASIGPYNEQFF.

This clonotype appeared a few times. The chain has TRBV28 and TRBJ1-2, with no clear D. V was clipped by 7 bases and J by 0 bases, with 18 bases between them. The CDR3 consists of 16 residues. Germline CDR1 reads MDHEN; CDR2 reads SYDVKM. Written as DNA, the CDR3 is TGTGCCAGCACCCTCGGCGGGGTTCGAGCTAACTATGGCTACACCTTC. Translation: CASTLGGVRANYGYTF.

This clonotype was counted only a few times. The CDR3 coding sequence is TGCAGTGCTCCGGACAGGAACACCGGGGAGCTGTTTTTT. Protein: CSAPDRNTGELFF. The V gene is TRBV20-1, the J gene TRBJ2-2, with D possibly TRBD1 on 6 matching bases. Germline CDR1 and CDR2: DFQATT and SNEGSKA (reference sequence). CDR3 length equals 13 residues. V shed 5 bases and J shed 1 base, with 8 bases lying between them.

This clonotype was observed a handful of times. The genes are TRBV12-3 or TRBV12-4 and TRBJ1-2; the D is unclear. Trimming took off 1 base at V and 8 bases at J, with 5 bases between the two ends. The CDR3 is 11 amino acids. Here the CDR3 reads CASSLGRGYTF. CDR3 sequence (DNA): TGTGCCAGCAGTTTAGGGCGAGGCTACACCTTC.

This clonotype was counted only a few times. V gene TRBV12-3 or TRBV12-4 combines with J gene TRBJ2-1; no firm D call. The CDR3 runs 11 residues. Trimming took 5 bases from V and 9 from J, leaving 8 bases between them. Written as DNA, the CDR3 is TGTGCCAGCAGTCATAGCCGTGAGCAGTTCTTC. This translates into CASSHSREQFF.

The chain has TRBV4-1 and TRBJ1-2; no clear D gene. V was cut by 3 bases and J by 4 bases, with 9 bases left in between. Germline V CDR1 and CDR2: MGHRA, YSYEKL. The CDR3 runs to 13 residues. The CDR3 DNA sequence: TGCGCCAGCAGCCAGCAGGCTTTCTATGGCTACACCTTC. Residues: CASSQQAFYGYTF.

This clonotype came up a few times. The CDR3 loop is CASSEKPVTPTNEKLFF. DNA for the CDR3: TGTGCCAGCAGTGAAAAACCCGTTACACCAACTAATGAAAAACTGTTTTTT. V is TRBV6-1 and J is TRBJ1-4, with unresolved D. The germline V and J ends were trimmed by 2 bases and 0 bases, with 13 bases remaining between them. The CDR3 is 17 amino acids. Germline V lookup: CDR1 MNHNS, CDR2 SASEGT.